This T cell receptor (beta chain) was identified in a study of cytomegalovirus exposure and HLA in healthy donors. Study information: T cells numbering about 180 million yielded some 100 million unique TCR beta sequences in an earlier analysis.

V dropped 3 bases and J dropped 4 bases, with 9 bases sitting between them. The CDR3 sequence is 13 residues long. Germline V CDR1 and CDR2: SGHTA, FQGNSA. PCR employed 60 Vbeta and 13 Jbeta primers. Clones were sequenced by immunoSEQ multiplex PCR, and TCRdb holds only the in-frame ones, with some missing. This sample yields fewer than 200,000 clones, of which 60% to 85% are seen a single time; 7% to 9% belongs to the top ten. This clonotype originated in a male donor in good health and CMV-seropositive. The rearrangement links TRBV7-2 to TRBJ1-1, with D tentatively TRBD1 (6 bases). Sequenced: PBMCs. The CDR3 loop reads CASSFGQSTEAFF. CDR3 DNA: TGTGCCAGCAGCTTCGGACAGTCCACTGAAGCTTTCTTT. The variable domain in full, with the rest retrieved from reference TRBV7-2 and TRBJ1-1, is GAGVSQSPSNKVTEKGKDVELRCDPISGHTALYWYRQSLGQGLEFLIYFQGNSAPDKSGLPSDRFSAERTGGSVSTLTIQRTQQEDSAVYLCASSFGQSTEAFFGQGTRLTVV.